The entry below gives a single T cell receptor beta chain sequence along with its context. Antigen unknown. The record originates from a study of blood T cells in healthy people across ages. General study points: Naive CD4+ cell counts and diversity both ran higher in long-lived than in aged donors.

Primed by a sample-barcoded 5' primer and a J-beta primer mix, a second PCR proceeded for about 6 to 11 cycles. All cDNA molecules were each tagged by a template-switch adaptor with 12 random nucleotides. MiXCR, run by TCRdb on the 5' RACE reads, gives a single entry per CDR3 protein. The table lists just under 550,000 distinct CDR3 sequences, more than 20% of them singletons. This same sample was also taken into another study, of T cells of mothers and their children. From that paper: For related and unrelated pairs alike, thymic selection shapes TCR recombination output similarly.

Sequencing was performed on blood. This receptor was obtained from a boy between 10 and 17 years old in good health.

The CDR3 DNA sequence: TGTGCCAGCAGCCCCACGGTTGGGGTTTTGAACACTGAAGCTTTCTTT. Translation gives CASSPTVGVLNTEAFF. This sequence joins TRBV7-6 and TRBJ1-1; unclear D gene. Germline V CDR1 and CDR2: SGHVS, FNYEAQ. The CDR3 length is 16 residues. V was clipped by 5 bases and J by 0 bases, with 16 bases between them.